This T cell receptor (beta chain) was found in a study of shared T cell receptors in the human thymus. Germline V gene sequence: CDR1 KGHSH, CDR2 LQKENI. J was trimmed by 7 bases and V by 6 bases; bases with no gene match: 10. The CDR3 has 15 amino acids. Data came from immunoSEQ multiplex PCR; TCRdb stores just in-frame clones and leaves some out. Among hundreds of thousands of clones listed, approximately 87% were seen once. These data were also filed under a second study, of human thymus T cells. This second report adds: Thymic resections from corrective heart surgery supplied the tissue.

The clonotype was recovered from a boy under two years old with a congenital heart defect. The chain is built from TRBV18 and TRBJ2-7; 12 bases are shared with TRBD1. Sequencing was carried out using thymocytes. CDR3 residues: CASSPGGQGAREQYF. CDR3 bases: TGTGCCAGCTCGCCCGGGGGACAGGGGGCGCGGGAGCAGTACTTC. Using reference TRBV18 and TRBJ2-7 for the parts outside the CDR3, the full variable domain is NAGVMQNPRHLVRRRGQEARLRCSPMKGHSHVYWYRQLPEEGLKFMVYLQKENIIDESGMPKERFSAEFPKEGPSILRIQQVVRGDSAAYFCASSPGGQGAREQYFGPGTRLTVT.